A selection of T cell receptor beta chains follows, all from one sample in a study of cytomegalovirus exposure and HLA in healthy donors. Sequencing used immunoSEQ multiplex PCR; TCRdb keeps in-frame clones, though not all of them. Among 170,000 or so clones listed, around 83% were seen once. The sequenced sample consisted of PBMCs. Receptors were obtained from a middle-aged man in good health and CMV-seronegative. Both conserved end residues are part of each CDR3. Each record gives: clone size, V gene, J gene, D gene, CDR3 protein, CDR3 DNA. D genes are given only for firm matches. Rows may omit the clone size; those that give it use once, few, many or a size class.

>.|TRBV6-1|TRBJ2-2|.
CASRDRYTGELFF
TGTGCCAGCAGGGACAGATACACCGGGGAGCTGTTTTTT
>.|TRBV7-2|TRBJ1-1|.
CASSQTENTEAFF
TGTGCCAGCAGCCAAACAGAGAACACTGAAGCTTTCTTT
>.|TRBV9|TRBJ2-5|.
CASTSRRGRMIQETQYF
TGTGCCAGCACCTCCCGAAGAGGGCGGATGATCCAAGAGACCCAGTACTTC
>.|TRBV5-1|TRBJ1-1|TRBD1
CASSSGQGSGTEAFF
TGCGCCAGCAGCTCGGGACAGGGGAGTGGTACTGAAGCTTTCTTT
>.|TRBV15|TRBJ2-1|.
CATSRQYNEQFF
TGTGCCACCAGCAGACAGTACAATGAGCAGTTCTTC
>.|TRBV28|TRBJ1-5|.
CASSGQSNSNQPQHF
TGTGCCAGCAGTGGACAGTCCAATAGCAATCAGCCCCAGCATTTT
>.|TRBV27|TRBJ2-7|.
CASSLVWARDYEQYF
TGTGCCAGCAGTTTAGTTTGGGCCAGAGACTACGAGCAGTACTTC
>.|TRBV6-6|TRBJ2-7|TRBD2
CASSYESLGGEQYF
TGTGCCAGCAGTTACGAGTCTCTCGGGGGGGAGCAGTACTTC
>.|TRBV5-1|TRBJ1-1|TRBD1
CASSLDGTGSTEAFF
TGCGCCAGCAGCTTGGACGGGACAGGAAGCACTGAAGCTTTCTTT
>once|TRBV9|TRBJ2-7|TRBD1
CASSDGTGSTTYEQYF
TGTGCCAGCAGCGACGGGACAGGGTCAACGACCTACGAGCAGTACTTC
>.|TRBV5-4|TRBJ2-5|.
CASSLSRSETQYF
TGTGCCAGCAGCTTGTCGAGGTCGGAGACCCAGTACTTC
>.|TRBV5-4|TRBJ1-5|TRBD1
CASSTGGDQPQHF
TGTGCCAGCAGCACAGGGGGCGACCAGCCCCAGCATTTT
>few|TRBV6-5|TRBJ2-5|TRBD1
CASSYTGTAKETQYF
TGTGCCAGCAGTTACACGGGGACAGCGAAAGAGACCCAGTACTTC
>few|TRBV6-1|TRBJ1-4|TRBD1
CASSLQGDYNEKLFF
TGTGCCAGCAGCCTACAGGGGGACTACAATGAAAAACTGTTTTTT
>.|TRBV7-9|TRBJ2-7|TRBD2
CASGRILAGVDEQYF
TGTGCCAGCGGGCGTATACTAGCGGGAGTGGACGAGCAGTACTTC
>once|TRBV10-3|TRBJ2-7|TRBD1
CAISGDRELTSYEQYF
TGTGCCATCAGTGGGGACAGGGAGTTGACATCCTACGAGCAGTACTTC
>.|TRBV7-3|TRBJ2-1|.
CASSLGGARVNEQFF
TGTGCCAGCAGCTTAGGAGGGGCTAGAGTCAATGAGCAGTTCTTC
>.|TRBV6-5|TRBJ2-1|TRBD1
CASSYSRTGSVNEQFF
TGTGCCAGCAGTTACTCGAGGACAGGGTCGGTCAATGAGCAGTTCTTC
>.|TRBV7-9|TRBJ1-3|.
CSSSSRTTSSGNTIYF
TGTTCCAGCAGCTCCCGGACTACTTCCTCTGGAAACACCATATATTTT
>once|TRBV5-1|TRBJ1-3|.
CASSLTGSGNTIYF
TGCGCCAGCAGCTTAACAGGCTCTGGAAACACCATATATTTT
>.|TRBV7-2|TRBJ2-7|.
CASSFEQGRQYF
TGTGCCAGCAGCTTTGAACAGGGAAGGCAGTACTTC
>.|TRBV6-1|TRBJ1-2|.
CASTVSISYGYTF
TGTGCCAGCACCGTAAGCATATCCTATGGCTACACCTTC
>.|TRBV4-3|TRBJ2-1|.
CASSHHTGQSYNEQFF
TGCGCCAGCAGCCACCACACCGGACAATCCTACAATGAGCAGTTCTTC
>once|TRBV19|TRBJ2-1|.
CASSLDLATPYNEQFF
TGTGCCAGTAGTTTAGATCTAGCGACCCCCTACAATGAGCAGTTCTTC
>.|TRBV28|TRBJ2-1|.
CASSSIGAETYNEQFF
TGTGCCAGCAGTTCGATTGGCGCGGAGACCTACAATGAGCAGTTCTTC
>few|TRBV5-6|TRBJ2-6|.
CASSFRGSGANVLTF
TGTGCCAGCAGCTTCCGGGGTTCTGGGGCCAACGTCCTGACTTTC
>.|TRBV30|TRBJ1-1|.
CAWRPRLNTEAFF
TGTGCCTGGCGCCCCAGGTTGAACACTGAAGCTTTCTTT
>.|TRBV15|TRBJ2-1|TRBD2
CATSRVWTSGKDRNEQFF
TGTGCCACCAGCAGAGTATGGACTAGCGGGAAGGATCGCAATGAGCAGTTCTTC
>.|TRBV7-8|TRBJ1-4|TRBD1
CASTSTGSNEKLFF
TGTGCCAGCACCTCGACAGGGAGCAATGAAAAACTGTTTTTT
>once|TRBV2|TRBJ2-7|TRBD1
CASRDRGLSTYEQYF
TGTGCCAGCAGGGACAGGGGGCTTAGTACCTACGAGCAGTACTTC
>.|TRBV27|TRBJ2-5|TRBD1
CASKSGTGVQETQYF
TGTGCCAGCAAGTCCGGGACAGGGGTCCAAGAGACCCAGTACTTC
>.|TRBV7-3|TRBJ2-3|.
CASSLRQARTDTQYF
TGTGCCAGCAGCTTACGACAGGCCCGCACAGATACGCAGTATTTT
>.|TRBV7-2|TRBJ2-5|.
CASSLALGRGRETQYF
TGTGCCAGCAGCTTAGCGCTGGGCAGGGGCCGAGAGACCCAGTACTTC
>.|TRBV4-1|TRBJ1-4|.
CASSQQVSGGGGKLFF
TGCGCCAGCAGCCAACAGGTGTCCGGTGGGGGGGGAAAACTGTTTTTT
>few|TRBV5-1|TRBJ1-1|TRBD1
CASSRQGQVNTEAFF
TGCGCCAGCAGCCGACAGGGGCAGGTGAACACTGAAGCTTTCTTT
>few|TRBV28|TRBJ1-5|.
CASSPRLGAGQPQHF
TGTGCCAGCAGCCCTCGCTTGGGGGCGGGTCAGCCCCAGCATTTT
>.|TRBV28|TRBJ1-3|.
CASSSGGARDTIYF
TGTGCCAGCAGTTCGGGGGGCGCCCGAGACACCATATATTTT
>.|TRBV9|TRBJ2-3|TRBD2
CASSVQGGRIFTDTQYF
TGTGCCAGCAGCGTACAGGGCGGGAGAATCTTTACAGATACGCAGTATTTT
>.|TRBV28|TRBJ2-3|TRBD2
CASSLILAGSPDTQYF
TGTGCCAGCAGTTTAATCCTAGCGGGATCTCCAGATACGCAGTATTTT
>.|TRBV7-3|TRBJ1-2|TRBD1
CASSSLQGAGYGYTF
TGTGCCAGCAGTTCTTTACAGGGGGCGGGCTATGGCTACACCTTC
>.|TRBV5-1|TRBJ2-1|.
CASSRLLFLRRDEQFF
TGCGCCAGCAGCCGGCTACTGTTCCTTAGACGGGATGAGCAGTTCTTC
>few|TRBV6-6|TRBJ2-7|TRBD1
CASGTGPWDEQYF
TGTGCCAGCGGGACAGGCCCATGGGACGAGCAGTACTTC
>.|TRBV6-5|TRBJ2-7|.
CASRLGGEQYF
TGTGCCAGCAGGCTAGGGGGCGAGCAGTACTTC
>once|TRBV11-2|TRBJ1-1|.
CASSLGNRVGTEAFF
TGTGCCAGCAGCTTAGGCAACAGGGTGGGCACTGAAGCTTTCTTT
>once|TRBV19|TRBJ1-5|.
CAGGTGNQPQHF
TGTGCCGGAGGGACGGGGAATCAGCCCCAGCATTTT
>.|TRBV25-1|TRBJ2-1|TRBD2
CASTPSGSRAEQFF
TGTGCCAGCACCCCTAGCGGGAGTAGGGCTGAGCAGTTCTTC
>once|TRBV18|TRBJ2-7|TRBD1
CASSPTDRGSYEQYF
TGTGCCAGCTCACCTACCGACAGGGGATCCTACGAGCAGTACTTC
>.|TRBV30|TRBJ2-3|TRBD2
CAWRSGSGEDTQYF
TGTGCCTGGAGGAGCGGGAGCGGGGAAGATACGCAGTATTTT